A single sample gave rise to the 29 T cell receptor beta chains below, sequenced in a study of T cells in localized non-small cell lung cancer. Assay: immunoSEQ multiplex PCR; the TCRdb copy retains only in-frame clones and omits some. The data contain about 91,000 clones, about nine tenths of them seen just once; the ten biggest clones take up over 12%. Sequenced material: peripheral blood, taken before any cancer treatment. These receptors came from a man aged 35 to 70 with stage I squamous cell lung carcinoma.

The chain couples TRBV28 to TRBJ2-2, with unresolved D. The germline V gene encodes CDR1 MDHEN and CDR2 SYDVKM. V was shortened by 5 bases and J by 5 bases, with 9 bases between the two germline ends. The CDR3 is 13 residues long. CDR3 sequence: CASSPMTTGELFF. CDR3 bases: TGTGCCAGCAGTCCGATGACAACCGGGGAGCTGTTTTTT.

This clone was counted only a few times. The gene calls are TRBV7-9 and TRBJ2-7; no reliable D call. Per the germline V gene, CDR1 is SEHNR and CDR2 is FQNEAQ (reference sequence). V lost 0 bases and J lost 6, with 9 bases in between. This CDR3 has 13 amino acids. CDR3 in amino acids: CASSLATPTEQYF. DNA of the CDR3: TGTGCCAGCAGCTTAGCTACTCCGACCGAGCAGTACTTC.

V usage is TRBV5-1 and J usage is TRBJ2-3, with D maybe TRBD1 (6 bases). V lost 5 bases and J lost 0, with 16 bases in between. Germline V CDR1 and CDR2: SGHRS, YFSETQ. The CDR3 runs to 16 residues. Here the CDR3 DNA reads TGCGCCAGCAGAAAGGATGGGGACACAAGCACAGATACGCAGTATTTT. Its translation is CASRKDGDTSTDTQYF.

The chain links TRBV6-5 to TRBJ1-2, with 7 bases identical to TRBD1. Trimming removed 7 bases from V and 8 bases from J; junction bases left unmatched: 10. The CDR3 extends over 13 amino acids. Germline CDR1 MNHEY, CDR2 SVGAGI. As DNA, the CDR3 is TGTGCCAGCAACCCCGAGGGGGCAGGAGGCTACACCTTC. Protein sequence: CASNPEGAGGYTF.

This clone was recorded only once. In DNA form, the CDR3 reads TGTGCCAGCAGCTTAGGGTCGGGATACAATCAGCCCCAGCATTTT. Translated: CASSLGSGYNQPQHF. The V and J genes are TRBV7-6 and TRBJ1-5; D gene unclear. Germline CDR1 reads SGHVS; CDR2 reads FNYEAQ. CDR3 length: 15 amino acids. The V end was cut by 1 base, the J end by 3 bases, with 10 bases between.

This CDR3 is CASSLMGAMNTEAFF. CDR3 DNA sequence: TGCGCCAGCAGCTTGATGGGCGCCATGAACACTGAAGCTTTCTTT. The chain has TRBV5-1 and TRBJ1-1; D unclear. Germline V gives CDR1 SGHRS, CDR2 YFSETQ. The CDR3 is 15 amino acids. V was shortened by 1 base and J by 0 bases, with 10 bases between the two germline ends.

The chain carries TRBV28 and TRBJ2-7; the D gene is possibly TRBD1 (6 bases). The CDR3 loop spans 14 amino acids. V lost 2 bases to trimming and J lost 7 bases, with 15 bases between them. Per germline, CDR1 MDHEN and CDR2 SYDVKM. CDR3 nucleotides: TGTGCCAGCAGTTTAGGGACACCGAGGCGTGAGCAGTACTTC. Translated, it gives CASSLGTPRREQYF.

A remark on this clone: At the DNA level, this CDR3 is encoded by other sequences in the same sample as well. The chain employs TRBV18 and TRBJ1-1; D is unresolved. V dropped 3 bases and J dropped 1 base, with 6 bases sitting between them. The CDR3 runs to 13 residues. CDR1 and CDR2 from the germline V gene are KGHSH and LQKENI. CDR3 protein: CASSPTENTEAFF. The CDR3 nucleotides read TGTGCCAGCTCACCTACAGAGAACACTGAAGCTTTCTTT.

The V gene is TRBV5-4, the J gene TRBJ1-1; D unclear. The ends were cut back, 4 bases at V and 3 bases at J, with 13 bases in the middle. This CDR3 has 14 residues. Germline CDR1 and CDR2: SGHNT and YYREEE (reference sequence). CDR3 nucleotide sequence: TGTGCCAGCAGCCCCGGACCCGCGGACACTGAAGCTTTCTTT. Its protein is CASSPGPADTEAFF.

As DNA, the CDR3 is TGTGCCAGCAGCCCAGCGGGGGGGGAAGAGACCCAGTACTTC. Amino acids: CASSPAGGEETQYF. V gene TRBV7-9 combines with J gene TRBJ2-5, with 10 bases identical to TRBD2. The CDR3 is 14 amino acids. The V gene's germline CDR1 is SEHNR and CDR2 FQNEAQ (reference sequence). Losses at the gene ends were 5 bases for V and 3 bases for J; bases not matched to a gene: 3.

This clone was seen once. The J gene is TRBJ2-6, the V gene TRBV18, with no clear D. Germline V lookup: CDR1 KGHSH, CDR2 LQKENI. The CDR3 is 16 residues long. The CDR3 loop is CVSRTAHLSGANVLTF. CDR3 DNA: TGTGTTTCTCGGACGGCTCACCTATCTGGGGCCAACGTCCTGACTTTC.

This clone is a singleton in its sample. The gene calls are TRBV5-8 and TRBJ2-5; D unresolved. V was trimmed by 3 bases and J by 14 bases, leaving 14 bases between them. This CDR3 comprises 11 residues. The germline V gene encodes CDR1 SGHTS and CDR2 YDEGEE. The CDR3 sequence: CASSYGPKRYF. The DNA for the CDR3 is TGTGCCAGCAGCTATGGACCAAAAAGATACTTC.

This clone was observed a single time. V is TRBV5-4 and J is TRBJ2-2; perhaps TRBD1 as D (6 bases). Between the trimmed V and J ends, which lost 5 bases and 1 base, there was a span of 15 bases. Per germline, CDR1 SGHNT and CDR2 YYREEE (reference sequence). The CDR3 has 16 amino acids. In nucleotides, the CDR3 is TGTGCCAGCAGACGAAAACAGGGAGAGAACACCGGGGAGCTGTTTTTT. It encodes CASRRKQGENTGELFF.

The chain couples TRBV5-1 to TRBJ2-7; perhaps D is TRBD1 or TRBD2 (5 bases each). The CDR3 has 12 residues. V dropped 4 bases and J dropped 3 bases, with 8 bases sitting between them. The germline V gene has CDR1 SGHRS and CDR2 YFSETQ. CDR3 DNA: TGCGCCAGCAGCGGGACCTTCTACGAGCAGTACTTC. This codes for CASSGTFYEQYF.

CDR3 residues: CASSPNRMRGRETQYF. Here the CDR3 DNA reads TGTGCCAGCTCACCAAATCGAATGAGAGGTCGGGAGACCCAGTACTTC. The chain employs TRBV18 and TRBJ2-5; the D is unclear. Trimming took 2 bases from V and 5 from J, leaving 18 bases between them. CDR1 and CDR2 (germline): KGHSH, LQKENI. The CDR3 extends over 16 amino acids.

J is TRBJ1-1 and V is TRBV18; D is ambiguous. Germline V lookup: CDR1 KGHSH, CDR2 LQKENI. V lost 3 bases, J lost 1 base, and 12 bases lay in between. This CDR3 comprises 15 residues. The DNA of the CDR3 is TGTGCCAGCTCACCGCTATCTGCCCGGAACACTGAAGCTTTCTTT. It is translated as CASSPLSARNTEAFF.

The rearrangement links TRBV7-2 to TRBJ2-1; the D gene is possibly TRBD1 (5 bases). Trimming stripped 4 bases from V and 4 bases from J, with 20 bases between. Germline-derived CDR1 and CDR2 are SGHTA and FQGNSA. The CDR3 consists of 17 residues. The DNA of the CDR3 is TGTGCCAGCAGCTCCCAGACAGTCAATCTCTTTTACAATGAGCAGTTCTTC. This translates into CASSSQTVNLFYNEQFF.

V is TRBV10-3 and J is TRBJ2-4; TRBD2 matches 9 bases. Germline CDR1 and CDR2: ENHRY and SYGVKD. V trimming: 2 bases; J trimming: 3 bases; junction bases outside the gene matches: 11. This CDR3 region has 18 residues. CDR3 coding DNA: TGTGCCATCAGTGAGACGCCGGGAGCGGGGGGCAGCAAAAACATTCAGTACTTC. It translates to CAISETPGAGGSKNIQYF.

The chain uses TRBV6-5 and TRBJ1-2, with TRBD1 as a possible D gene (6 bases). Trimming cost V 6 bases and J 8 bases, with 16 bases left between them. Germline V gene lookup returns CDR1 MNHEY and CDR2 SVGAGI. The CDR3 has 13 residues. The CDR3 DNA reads TGTGCCAGCAGCAGGGGTGCGGAGAGAGGCTACACCTTC. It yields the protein CASSRGAERGYTF.

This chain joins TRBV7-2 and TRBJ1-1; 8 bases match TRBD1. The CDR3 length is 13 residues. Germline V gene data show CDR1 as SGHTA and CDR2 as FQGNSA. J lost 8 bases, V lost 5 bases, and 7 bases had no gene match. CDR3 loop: CASSLRQGPEAFF. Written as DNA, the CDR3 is TGTGCCAGCAGCCTGAGACAGGGGCCCGAAGCTTTCTTT.

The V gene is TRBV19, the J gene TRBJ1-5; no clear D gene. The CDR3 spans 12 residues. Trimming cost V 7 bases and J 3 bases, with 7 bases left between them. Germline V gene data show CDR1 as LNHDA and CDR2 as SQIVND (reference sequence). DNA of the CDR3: TGTGCCAGTATCCCCAACAATCAGCCCCAGCATTTT. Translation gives CASIPNNQPQHF.

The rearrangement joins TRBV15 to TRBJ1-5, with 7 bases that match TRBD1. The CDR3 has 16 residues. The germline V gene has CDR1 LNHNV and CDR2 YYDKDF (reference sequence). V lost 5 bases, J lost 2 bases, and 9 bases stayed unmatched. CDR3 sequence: CATSPGMTGRNQPQHF. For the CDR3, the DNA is TGTGCCACCAGCCCCGGGATGACAGGGCGCAATCAGCCCCAGCATTTT.

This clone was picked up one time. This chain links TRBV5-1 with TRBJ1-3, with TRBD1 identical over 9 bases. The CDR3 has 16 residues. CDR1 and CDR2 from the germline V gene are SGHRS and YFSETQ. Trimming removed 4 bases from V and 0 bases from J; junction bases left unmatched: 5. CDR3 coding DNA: TGCGCCAGCAGCCTCGGGACAGGGAACTCTGGAAACACCATATATTTT. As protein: CASSLGTGNSGNTIYF.

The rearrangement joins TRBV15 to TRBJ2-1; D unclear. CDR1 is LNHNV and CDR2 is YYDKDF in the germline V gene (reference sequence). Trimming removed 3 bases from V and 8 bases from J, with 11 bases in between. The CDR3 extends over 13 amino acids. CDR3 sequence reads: CATSRARLDEQFF. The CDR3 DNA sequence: TGTGCCACCAGCAGGGCCCGTTTAGATGAGCAGTTCTTC.

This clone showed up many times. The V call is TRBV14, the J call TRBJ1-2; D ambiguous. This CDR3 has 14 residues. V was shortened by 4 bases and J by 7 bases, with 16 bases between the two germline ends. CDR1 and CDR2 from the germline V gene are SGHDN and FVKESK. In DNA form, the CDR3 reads TGTGCCAGCAGCCCCTCAGGTCCCATGGGTGGCTACACCTTC. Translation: CASSPSGPMGGYTF.

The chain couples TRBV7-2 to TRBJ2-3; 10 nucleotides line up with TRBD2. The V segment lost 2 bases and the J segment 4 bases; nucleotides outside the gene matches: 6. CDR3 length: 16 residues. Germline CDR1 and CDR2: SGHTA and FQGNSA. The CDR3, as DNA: TGTGCCAGCAGCTTAAAAGCGGGGGGGCTGTCAGATACGCAGTATTTT. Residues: CASSLKAGGLSDTQYF.

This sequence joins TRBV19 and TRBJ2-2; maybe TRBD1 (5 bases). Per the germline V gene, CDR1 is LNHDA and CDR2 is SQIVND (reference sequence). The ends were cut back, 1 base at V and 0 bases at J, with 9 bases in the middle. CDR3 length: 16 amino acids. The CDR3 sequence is CASSIVGRANTGELFF. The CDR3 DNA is TGTGCCAGTAGTATAGTAGGCAGGGCGAACACCGGGGAGCTGTTTTTT.

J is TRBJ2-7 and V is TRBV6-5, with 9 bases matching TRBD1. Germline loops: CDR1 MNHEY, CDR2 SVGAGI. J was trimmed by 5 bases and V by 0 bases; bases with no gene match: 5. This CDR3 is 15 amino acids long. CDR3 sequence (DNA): TGTGCCAGCAGTTACTCGAGACAGGGGGTCCACGAGCAGTACTTC. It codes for CASSYSRQGVHEQYF.

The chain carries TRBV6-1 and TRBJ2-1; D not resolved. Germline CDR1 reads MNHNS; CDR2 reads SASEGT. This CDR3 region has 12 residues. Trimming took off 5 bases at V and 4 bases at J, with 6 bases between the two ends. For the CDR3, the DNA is TGTGCCAGCAGTCGAGTTTACAATGAGCAGTTCTTC. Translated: CASSRVYNEQFF.